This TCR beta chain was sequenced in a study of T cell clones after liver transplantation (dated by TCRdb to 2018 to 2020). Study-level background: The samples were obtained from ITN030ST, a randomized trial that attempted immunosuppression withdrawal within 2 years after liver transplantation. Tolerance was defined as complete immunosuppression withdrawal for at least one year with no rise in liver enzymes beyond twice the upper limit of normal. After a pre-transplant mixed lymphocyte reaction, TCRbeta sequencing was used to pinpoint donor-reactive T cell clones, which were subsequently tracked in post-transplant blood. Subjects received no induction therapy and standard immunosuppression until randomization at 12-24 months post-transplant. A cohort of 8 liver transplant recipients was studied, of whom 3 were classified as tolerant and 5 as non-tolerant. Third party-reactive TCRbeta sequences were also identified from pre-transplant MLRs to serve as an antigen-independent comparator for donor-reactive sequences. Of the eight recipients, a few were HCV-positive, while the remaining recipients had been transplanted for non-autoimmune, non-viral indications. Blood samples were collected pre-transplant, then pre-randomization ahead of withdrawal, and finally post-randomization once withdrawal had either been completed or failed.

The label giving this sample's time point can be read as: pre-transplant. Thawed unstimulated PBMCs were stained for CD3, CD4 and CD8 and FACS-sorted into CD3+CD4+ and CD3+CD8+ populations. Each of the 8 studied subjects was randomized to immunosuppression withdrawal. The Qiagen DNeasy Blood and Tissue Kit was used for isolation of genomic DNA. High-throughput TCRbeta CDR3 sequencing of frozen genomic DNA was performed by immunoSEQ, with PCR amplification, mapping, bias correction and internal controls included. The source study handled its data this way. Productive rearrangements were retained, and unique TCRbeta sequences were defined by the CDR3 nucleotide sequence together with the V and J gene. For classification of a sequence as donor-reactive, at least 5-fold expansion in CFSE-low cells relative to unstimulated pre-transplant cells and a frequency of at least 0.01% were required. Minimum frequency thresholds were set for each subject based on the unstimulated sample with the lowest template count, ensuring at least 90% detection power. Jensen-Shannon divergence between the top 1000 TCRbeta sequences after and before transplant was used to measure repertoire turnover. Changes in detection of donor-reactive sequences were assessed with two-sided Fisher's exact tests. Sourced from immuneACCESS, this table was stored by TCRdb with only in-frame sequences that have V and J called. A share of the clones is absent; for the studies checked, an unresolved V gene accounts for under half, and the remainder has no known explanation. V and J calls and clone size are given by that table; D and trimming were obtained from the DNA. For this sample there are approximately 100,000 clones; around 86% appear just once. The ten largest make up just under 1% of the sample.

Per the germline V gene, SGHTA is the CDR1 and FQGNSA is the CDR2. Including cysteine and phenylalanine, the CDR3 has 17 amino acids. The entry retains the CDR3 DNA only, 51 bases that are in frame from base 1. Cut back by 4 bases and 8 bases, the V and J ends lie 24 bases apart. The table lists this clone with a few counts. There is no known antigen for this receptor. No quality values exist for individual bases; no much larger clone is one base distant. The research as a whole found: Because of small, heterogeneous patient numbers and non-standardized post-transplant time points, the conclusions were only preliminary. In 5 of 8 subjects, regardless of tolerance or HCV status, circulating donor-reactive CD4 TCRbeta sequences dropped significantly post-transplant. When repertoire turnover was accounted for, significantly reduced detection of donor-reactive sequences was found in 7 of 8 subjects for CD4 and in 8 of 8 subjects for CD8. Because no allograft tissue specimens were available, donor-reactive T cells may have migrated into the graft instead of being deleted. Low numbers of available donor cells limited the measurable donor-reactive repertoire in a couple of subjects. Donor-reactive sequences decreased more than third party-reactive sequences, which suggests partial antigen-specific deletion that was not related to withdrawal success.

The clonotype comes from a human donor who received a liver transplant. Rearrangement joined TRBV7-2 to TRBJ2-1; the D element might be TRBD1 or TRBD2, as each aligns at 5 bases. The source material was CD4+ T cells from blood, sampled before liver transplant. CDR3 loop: CASSSTLPGWGRDEQFF. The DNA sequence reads TGTGCCAGCAGCTCCACCCTCCCAGGGTGGGGGAGAGATGAGCAGTTCTTC.